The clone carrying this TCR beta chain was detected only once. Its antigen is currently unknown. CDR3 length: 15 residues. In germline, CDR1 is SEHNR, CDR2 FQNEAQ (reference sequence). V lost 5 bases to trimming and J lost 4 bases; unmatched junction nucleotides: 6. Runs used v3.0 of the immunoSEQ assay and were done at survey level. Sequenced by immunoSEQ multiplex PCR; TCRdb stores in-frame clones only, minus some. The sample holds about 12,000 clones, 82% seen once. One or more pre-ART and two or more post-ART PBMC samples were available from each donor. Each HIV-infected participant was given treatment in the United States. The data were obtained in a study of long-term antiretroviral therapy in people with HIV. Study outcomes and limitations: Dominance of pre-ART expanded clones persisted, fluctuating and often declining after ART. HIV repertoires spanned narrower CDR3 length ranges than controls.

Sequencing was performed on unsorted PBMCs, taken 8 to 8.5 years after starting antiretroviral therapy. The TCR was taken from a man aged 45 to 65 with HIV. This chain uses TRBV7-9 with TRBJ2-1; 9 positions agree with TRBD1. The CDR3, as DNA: TGTGCCAGCAGCCCGCGGGACAGGGCTTACAATGAGCAGTTCTTC. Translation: CASSPRDRAYNEQFF.